A single sample gave rise to the 20 T cell receptor beta chains below, sequenced in a study of regulatory T cells in long-lasting Graves disease. Time point of the sample: newly diagnosed GD, antithyroid drugs for less than 3 months. The authors made the TCR library using RNA they extracted from PBMCs. HTBI primers from iRepertoire and Arm-PCR of CDR3 regions yielded the TCR beta libraries. TCRdb re-derived calls from the multiplex PCR reads in MiXCR, one entry per CDR3 protein. Among 350,000 to 550,000 distinct CDR3 sequences listed, about 15% were seen once. These data also featured in a second study, about T cells in Graves' hyperthyroidism and ophthalmopathy.

Sequencing used peripheral blood mononuclear cells (PBMCs), obtained at new diagnosis, from a patient treated with antithyroid drugs. The receptors derive from a woman in her 30s with Graves disease.

This clonotype was observed at least ten times. This chain links TRBV5-1 with TRBJ2-1; 10 nucleotides agree with TRBD2. V lost 0 bases to trimming and J lost 6 bases; unmatched junction nucleotides: 3. Per the germline V gene, CDR1 is SGHRS and CDR2 is YFSETQ. The CDR3 has 15 amino acids. The DNA for the CDR3 is TGCGCCAGCAGCTTGGATACTAGCGGGATCAATGAGCAGTTCTTC. It specifies CASSLDTSGINEQFF.

As regards this clonotype: Given a much more abundant clone one base away, this may be a read error. The J gene is TRBJ1-1, the V gene TRBV30; D remains ambiguous. The CDR3 has 13 residues. Germline CDR1 GTSNPN, CDR2 SVGIG (reference sequence). The CDR3 loop reads CARSVIVLTEAFF. The CDR3 region has the DNA TGTGCCCGGAGTGTAATAGTGTTAACTGAAGCTTTCTTT.

This clonotype was counted many times. V is TRBV11-3 and J is TRBJ2-1, with 11 bases lining up with TRBD2. Trimming at V came to 0 bases and at J to 9 bases, leaving 10 bases not matched to a gene. Germline V lookup: CDR1 SGHNT, CDR2 YENEEA. The CDR3 extends over 17 amino acids. CDR3 in DNA: TGTGCCAGCAGCTTAGAGCTAGCGGGAGGCTCCGACAGTGAGCAGTTCTTC. Translated: CASSLELAGGSDSEQFF.

This clonotype was observed at least ten times. The rearrangement joins TRBV30 to TRBJ1-1; TRBD1 is a possible D gene (6 bases). V was pared by 1 base and J by 7 bases, with 16 bases between. The CDR3 consists of 14 residues. The germline gives CDR1 GTSNPN, CDR2 SVGIG (reference sequence). The CDR3 loop is CAWSAPDRIFEAFF. The CDR3 bases are TGTGCCTGGAGTGCCCCGGACAGAATATTTGAAGCTTTCTTT.

The CDR3 DNA is TGTGCCAGCATAGGAGTCACGGATACGCAGTATTTT. This sequence encodes CASIGVTDTQYF. V is TRBV7-9 and J is TRBJ2-3, with D unclear. The V gene's germline CDR1 is SEHNR and CDR2 FQNEAQ (reference sequence). The ends were cut back, 7 bases at V and 6 bases at J, with 11 bases in the middle. The CDR3 contains 12 residues.

This clonotype has at least ten counts. The CDR3: CASSYTGTGGNTIYF. The DNA of the CDR3 is TGTGCCAGCAGCTATACCGGGACAGGAGGAAACACCATATATTTT. This chain uses TRBV5-4 with TRBJ1-3, with 8 nucleotides matching TRBD1. The CDR3 has 15 residues. J gave up 4 bases and V 3 bases, and 6 bases lay outside the gene matches. The germline V gene encodes CDR1 SGHNT and CDR2 YYREEE (reference sequence). Using reference TRBV5-4 and TRBJ1-3 for the parts outside the CDR3, the full variable domain is ETGVTQSPTHLIKTRGQQVTLRCSSQSGHNTVSWYQQALGQGPQFIFQYYREEENGRGNFPPRFSGLQFPNYSSELNVNALELDDSALYLCASSYTGTGGNTIYFGEGSWLTVV.

This clonotype occurred many times. This chain connects TRBV29-1 to TRBJ1-1, with a tentative D call TRBD1 (6 bases). This CDR3 has 15 residues. Per germline, CDR1 SQVTM and CDR2 ANQGSEA. V lost 6 bases and J 5 bases, leaving 22 bases between the germline ends. CDR3 sequence: CSVKSGGALGTEAFF. Written as DNA, the CDR3 is TGCAGCGTAAAAAGTGGGGGCGCACTGGGGACTGAAGCTTTCTTT.

This clonotype showed up many times. The V gene is TRBV30, the J gene TRBJ2-7; D ambiguous. With 0 bases removed from V and 7 bases from J, the gap between germline ends came to 4 bases. This CDR3 comprises 10 residues. The V gene's germline CDR1 is GTSNPN and CDR2 SVGIG (reference sequence). The CDR3 DNA follows: TGTGCCTGGAGTGTAGGGGAGCAGTACTTC. Its protein product is CAWSVGEQYF.

Ten or more counts support this clonotype. The J gene is TRBJ1-6, the V gene TRBV20-1; D gene ambiguous. V was trimmed by 0 bases and J by 0 bases, leaving 9 bases between them. Germline V CDR1 and CDR2: DFQATT, SNEGSKA (reference sequence). The CDR3 is 16 amino acids. CDR3 residues: CSARDGGSSYNSPLHF. The CDR3 DNA follows: TGCAGTGCTAGAGATGGAGGGAGCTCCTATAATTCACCCCTCCACTTT.

This clonotype was seen at least ten times. V usage is TRBV7-9 and J usage is TRBJ2-2, with 7 bases lining up with TRBD2. The V gene end was trimmed by 8 bases and the J gene end by 0 bases; junction bases not matched to a gene: 6. The CDR3 is 15 residues long. In germline, CDR1 is SEHNR, CDR2 FQNEAQ (reference sequence). The CDR3 DNA follows: TGTGCCAGCCGCCGAGGGAGGGCGAACACCGGGGAGCTGTTTTTT. Protein: CASRRGRANTGELFF.

The sample holds many counts of this clonotype. The genes are TRBV30 and TRBJ1-2, with D hard to call. Trimming cost V 0 bases and J 0 bases, with 8 bases left between them. This CDR3 region has 14 residues. Germline-derived CDR1 and CDR2 are GTSNPN and SVGIG (reference sequence). Written as DNA, the CDR3 is TGTGCCTGGAGTGTTCTTCCGGCTAACTATGGCTACACCTTC. Its protein is CAWSVLPANYGYTF. The full variable domain, with the rest looked up from reference TRBV30 and TRBJ1-2, is SQTIHQWPATLVQPVGSPLSLECTVEGTSNPNLYWYRQAAGRGLQLLFYSVGIGQISSEVPQNLSASRPQDRQFILSSKKLLLSDSGFYLCAWSVLPANYGYTFGSGTRLTVV.

Many counts were recorded for this clonotype. The J gene is TRBJ1-1, the V gene TRBV5-1; 11 bases match TRBD1. J was trimmed by 5 bases and V by 6 bases; bases with no gene match: 3. The CDR3 covers 13 residues. The germline CDR1 and CDR2 sequences are SGHRS and YFSETQ. The CDR3 protein is CASNRDRGTEAFF. Here the CDR3 DNA reads TGCGCCAGCAACCGGGACAGGGGGACTGAAGCTTTCTTT.

Worth noting for this clonotype: This sequence may be a read error, since a much larger clone differs from it by one base. This chain uses TRBV28 with TRBJ1-1; D may be TRBD1 (5 bases). The CDR3 is 12 residues long. Germline V gene sequence: CDR1 MDHEN, CDR2 SYDVKM. The CDR3 bases are TGTGCCAGCAGCATGGGGCGTTCTGAAGCTCTCTTT. This translates into CASSMGRSEALF.

This clonotype was counted at least ten times. The rearrangement joins TRBV2 to TRBJ2-7; TRBD2 matches at 8 bases. Germline trimming cut 6 bases from V and 7 bases from J; bases unmatched to any gene: 11. Looked up from germline, CDR1 is SNHLY and CDR2 is FYNNEI. The CDR3 runs to 14 residues. The CDR3 region has the DNA TGTGCCAGCAGCCCCGGGACTAGAAGTCGGGAGCAGTACTTC. Encoded protein: CASSPGTRSREQYF. Full variable domain (outside the CDR3, taken from reference TRBV2 and TRBJ2-7): EPEVTQTPSHQVTQMGQEVILRCVPISNHLYFYWYRQILGQKVEFLVSFYNNEISEKSEIFDDQFSVERPDGSNFTLKIRSTKLEDSAMYFCASSPGTRSREQYFGPGTRLTVT.

This clonotype was seen many times. The chain is built from TRBV12-3 or TRBV12-4 and TRBJ1-1; D not resolved. This CDR3 contains 8 residues. The V end was cut by 5 bases, the J end by 9 bases, with 1 base between. The CDR3 spells CASSKAFF. The CDR3 coding sequence is TGTGCCAGCAGTAAAGCTTTCTTT.

This clonotype was recorded at least ten times. J is TRBJ2-1 and V is TRBV7-3; tentative D call: TRBD2 (5 bases). The CDR3 extends over 15 amino acids. Trimming took off 5 bases at V and 2 bases at J, with 13 bases between the two ends. In germline, CDR1 is SGHTA, CDR2 FQGTGA. For the CDR3, the DNA is TGTGCCAGCAGCCAGTCGGGGAGCCCCTACAATGAGCAGTTCTTC. Amino acid sequence: CASSQSGSPYNEQFF.

This clonotype was counted between two and nine times. The chain joins TRBV5-4 to TRBJ1-2; a possible D gene is TRBD1 (5 bases). Germline V gene data show CDR1 as SGHNT and CDR2 as YYREEE (reference sequence). This CDR3 is 16 amino acids long. Trimming shortened V by 3 bases and J by 2 bases, and 17 bases separated the two germline ends. The CDR3 nucleotides are TGTGCCAGCAGCTCACCCCGGGACCGGATAAACTATGGCTACACCTTC. Its protein is CASSSPRDRINYGYTF.

This clonotype was counted at least ten times. The V call is TRBV12-3 or TRBV12-4, the J call TRBJ2-7; D is possibly TRBD1 (6 bases). This CDR3 spans 12 amino acids. Trimming took 7 bases from V and 6 from J, leaving 13 bases between them. The CDR3 reads CASKSGEGEQYF. For the CDR3, the DNA is TGTGCCAGCAAATCAGGGGAAGGCGAGCAGTACTTC.

This clonotype has only a few counts. This chain joins TRBV10-3 and TRBJ2-3, with D perhaps matching TRBD1 or TRBD2 (5 bases each). Germline-derived CDR1 and CDR2 are ENHRY and SYGVKD. The length of the CDR3 is 13 residues. V lost 9 bases to trimming and J lost 3 bases, with 13 bases between them. The CDR3 sequence: CAMSAWGTDTQYF. In DNA, the CDR3 is TGTGCCATGTCGGCGTGGGGGACAGATACGCAGTATTTT.

This clonotype was counted many times. The rearrangement uses TRBV28 and TRBJ2-4, with a tentative D call TRBD1 (6 bases). V was shortened by 4 bases and J by 9 bases, with 19 bases between the two germline ends. Germline V gene lookup returns CDR1 MDHEN and CDR2 SYDVKM. The CDR3 covers 15 residues. CDR3 in amino acids: CASSSFGTPSAIQYF. The CDR3 region has the DNA TGTGCCAGCAGTTCCTTTGGGACACCCTCGGCCATTCAGTACTTC.